The clone carrying this T cell receptor (beta chain) was picked up many times. The data derive from a study of metastatic and nonmetastatic thyroid tumors. Each patient came to thyroid surgery without any prior treatment (of any kind). Losses at the gene ends were 0 bases for V and 2 bases for J; bases not matched to a gene: 9. The CDR3 length is 19 residues. The germline V gene has CDR1 SSHAT and CDR2 FNYEAQ (reference sequence). Through MiXCR, TCRdb re-clonotyped the PCR reads. The table records 32,000 or so clones, 20% of them present only once. The chain joins TRBV7-7 to TRBJ2-7; 14 nucleotides align to TRBD2. The sample comprised blood. This TCR came from a female donor with papillary thyroid cancer or a benign thyroid nodule (not recorded which). Some clones in this sample may be carry-over from other donors' samples. The CDR3 loop reads CASSLATGTSGRLTYEQYF. The CDR3, as DNA: TGTGCCAGCAGCTTAGCCACCGGGACTAGCGGGAGACTGACCTACGAGCAGTACTTC.